The sample holds many counts of the clone carrying this T cell receptor (beta chain). The data were taken from a study of early T cells in non-severe SARS-CoV-2 infection. Across the whole study: Unpaired chains resulted from sequencing bulk RNA of unsorted whole blood.

Molecules of cDNA were individually given unique molecular identifiers that were attached to them. TCRdb called the 5' RACE reads again in MiXCR, with one record for every CDR3 protein. Of 50,000 to 60,000 distinct CDR3 sequences in the sample, approximately 10% were seen once. Trimming removed 5 bases at V and 4 bases at J, with 8 bases between. Germline V CDR1 and CDR2: SGHTA, FQGNSA. The CDR3 has 12 amino acids. The sample consisted of whole blood. The sequence was collected from an adult who was a healthcare worker with PCR-confirmed SARS-CoV-2 infection or an uninfected control (not recorded which). The chain links TRBV7-2 to TRBJ1-1; D gene unclear. In nucleotides, the CDR3 is TGTGCCAGCAGCCAGGTCGCCACTGAAGCTTTCTTT. Translation gives CASSQVATEAFF.